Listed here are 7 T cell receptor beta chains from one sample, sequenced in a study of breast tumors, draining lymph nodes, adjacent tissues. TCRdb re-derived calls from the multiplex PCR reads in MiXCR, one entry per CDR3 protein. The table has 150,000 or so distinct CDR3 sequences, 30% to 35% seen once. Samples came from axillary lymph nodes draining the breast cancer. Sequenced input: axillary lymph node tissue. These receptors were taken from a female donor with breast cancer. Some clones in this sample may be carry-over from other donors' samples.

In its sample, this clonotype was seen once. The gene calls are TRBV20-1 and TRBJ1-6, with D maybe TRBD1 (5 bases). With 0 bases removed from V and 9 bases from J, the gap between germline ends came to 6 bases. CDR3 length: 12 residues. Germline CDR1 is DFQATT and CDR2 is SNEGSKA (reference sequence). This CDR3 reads CSARDQGSPLHF. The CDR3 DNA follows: TGCAGTGCTAGAGATCAGGGTTCACCCCTCCACTTT.

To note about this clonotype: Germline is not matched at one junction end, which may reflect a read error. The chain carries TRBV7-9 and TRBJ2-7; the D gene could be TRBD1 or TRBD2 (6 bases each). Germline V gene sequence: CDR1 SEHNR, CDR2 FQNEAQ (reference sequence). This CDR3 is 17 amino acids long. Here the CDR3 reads CASSLRPWGARIYQQYF. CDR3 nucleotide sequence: TGTGCCAGCAGCCTACGACCGTGGGGGGCGCGAATCTACCAGCAGTACTTC.

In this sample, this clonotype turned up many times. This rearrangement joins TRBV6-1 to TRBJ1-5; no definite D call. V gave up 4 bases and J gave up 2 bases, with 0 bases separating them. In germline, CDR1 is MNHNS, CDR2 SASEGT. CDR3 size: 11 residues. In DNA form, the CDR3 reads TGTGCCAGCAGTGGCAATCAGCCCCAGCATTTT. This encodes CASSGNQPQHF.

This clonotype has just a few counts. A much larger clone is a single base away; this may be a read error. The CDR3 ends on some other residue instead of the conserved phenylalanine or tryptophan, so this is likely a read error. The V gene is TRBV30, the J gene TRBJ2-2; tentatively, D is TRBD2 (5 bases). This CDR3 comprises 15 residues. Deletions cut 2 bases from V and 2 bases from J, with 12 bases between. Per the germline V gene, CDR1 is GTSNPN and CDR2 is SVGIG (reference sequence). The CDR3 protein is CAWSLGLLNTGELFY. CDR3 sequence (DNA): TGTGCCTGGAGTCTCGGACTCTTAAACACCGGGGAGCTGTTTTAT.

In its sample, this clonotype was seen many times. CDR3 in DNA: TGTGCCAGCTCCTCCGGGGCGGCGGGAGTTACCACAGATACGCAGTATTTT. Translation gives CASSSGAAGVTTDTQYF. The gene calls are TRBV18 and TRBJ2-3; 7 bases align to TRBD2. Germline CDR1 KGHSH, CDR2 LQKENI. The junction had 14 bases not matched to a gene; V was cut back by 6 bases and J by 2 bases. The CDR3 loop spans 17 amino acids.

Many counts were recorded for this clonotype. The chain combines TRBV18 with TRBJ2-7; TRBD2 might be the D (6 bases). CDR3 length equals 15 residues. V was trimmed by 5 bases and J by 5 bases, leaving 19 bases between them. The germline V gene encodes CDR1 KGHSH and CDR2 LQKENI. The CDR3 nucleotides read TGTGCCAGCTCAAATTCCGGGACTTCCCTAAACGAGCAGTACTTC. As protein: CASSNSGTSLNEQYF.

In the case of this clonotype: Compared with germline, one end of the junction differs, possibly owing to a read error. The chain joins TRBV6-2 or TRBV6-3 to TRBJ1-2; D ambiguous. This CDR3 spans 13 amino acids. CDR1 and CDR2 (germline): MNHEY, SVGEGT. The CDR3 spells CASSHSIGDGYTF. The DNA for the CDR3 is TGTGCCAGCAGTCACTCTATCGGCGATGGCTACACCTTC.